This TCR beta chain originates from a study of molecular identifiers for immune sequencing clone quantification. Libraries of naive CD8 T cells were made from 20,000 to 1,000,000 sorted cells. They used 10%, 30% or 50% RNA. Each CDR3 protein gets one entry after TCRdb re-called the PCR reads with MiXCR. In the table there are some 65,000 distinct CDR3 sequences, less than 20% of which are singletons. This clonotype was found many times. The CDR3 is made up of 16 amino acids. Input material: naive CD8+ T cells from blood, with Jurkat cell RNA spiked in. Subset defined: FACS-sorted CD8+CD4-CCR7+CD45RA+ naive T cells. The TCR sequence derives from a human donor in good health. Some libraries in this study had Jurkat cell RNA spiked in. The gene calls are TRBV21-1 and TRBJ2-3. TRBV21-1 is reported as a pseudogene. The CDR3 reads CASSKIRWNSTDTQYF. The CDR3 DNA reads TGTGCCAGCAGCAAAATCCGTTGGAACAGCACAGATACGCAGTATTTT.